This record covers a single TCR beta chain. Its antigen is not identified. The V and J ends lost 4 bases and 5 bases respectively, with 4 bases between them. This CDR3 contains 11 residues. From germline, CDR1 is SGHTA and CDR2 FQGNSA. As every portion of the isolated RNA was reverse transcribed, the sequencing read expressed TCRB transcripts. Here immunoSEQ multiplex PCR was the method, and the copy in TCRdb shows in-frame clones only, minus some. The table shows hundreds of thousands of clones, with 6.5% to 10% occurring only once. Stem cell-like memory, regulatory, central memory and naive CD4+ cells were sorted via CD45RO/CCR7/CD25/CD127/CD95/CD27. The sample originates from a study of beta chain features in type 1 diabetes. General study results and limits: Any HLA type influence on TCRB rearrangement was left unresolved here.

This receptor was identified in a woman aged 18-29 years in good health. The chain links TRBV7-2 to TRBJ2-3; no clear D. The specimen sequenced was central memory CD4+ T cells from blood. CDR3 region: CASSYGDTQYF. For the CDR3, the DNA is TGTGCCAGCAGCTACGGAGATACGCAGTATTTT.